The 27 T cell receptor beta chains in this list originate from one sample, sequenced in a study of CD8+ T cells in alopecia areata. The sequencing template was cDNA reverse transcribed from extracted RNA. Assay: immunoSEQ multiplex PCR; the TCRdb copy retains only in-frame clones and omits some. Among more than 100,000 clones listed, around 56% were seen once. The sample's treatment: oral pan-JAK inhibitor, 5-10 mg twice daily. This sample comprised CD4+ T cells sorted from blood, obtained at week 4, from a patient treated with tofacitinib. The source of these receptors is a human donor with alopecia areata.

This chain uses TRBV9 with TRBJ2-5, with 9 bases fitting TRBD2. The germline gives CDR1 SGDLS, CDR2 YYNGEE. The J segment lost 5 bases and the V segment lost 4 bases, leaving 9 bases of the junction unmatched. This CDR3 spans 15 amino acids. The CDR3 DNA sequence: TGTGCCAGCAGCTCAGAAATGGCGGGAGGGGAGACCCAGTACTTC. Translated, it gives CASSSEMAGGETQYF.

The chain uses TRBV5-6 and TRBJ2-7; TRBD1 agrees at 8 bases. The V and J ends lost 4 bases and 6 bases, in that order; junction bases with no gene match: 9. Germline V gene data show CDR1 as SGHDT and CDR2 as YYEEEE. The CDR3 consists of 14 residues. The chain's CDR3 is CASSHGQGFGEQYF. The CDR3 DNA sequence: TGTGCCAGCAGCCATGGACAGGGATTTGGCGAGCAGTACTTC.

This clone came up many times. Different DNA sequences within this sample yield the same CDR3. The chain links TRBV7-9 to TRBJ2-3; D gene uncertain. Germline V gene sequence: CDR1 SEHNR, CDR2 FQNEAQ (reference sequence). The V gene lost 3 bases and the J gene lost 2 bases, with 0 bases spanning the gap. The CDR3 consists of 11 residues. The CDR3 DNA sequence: TGTGCCAGCAGCTTCACAGATACGCAGTATTTT. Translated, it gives CASSFTDTQYF.

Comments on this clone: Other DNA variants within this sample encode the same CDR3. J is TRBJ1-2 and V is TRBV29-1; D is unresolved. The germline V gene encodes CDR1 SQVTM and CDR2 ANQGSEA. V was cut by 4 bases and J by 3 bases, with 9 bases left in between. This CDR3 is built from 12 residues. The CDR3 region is CSVVVGDYGYTF. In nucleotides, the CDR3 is TGCAGCGTTGTGGTCGGCGACTATGGCTACACCTTC.

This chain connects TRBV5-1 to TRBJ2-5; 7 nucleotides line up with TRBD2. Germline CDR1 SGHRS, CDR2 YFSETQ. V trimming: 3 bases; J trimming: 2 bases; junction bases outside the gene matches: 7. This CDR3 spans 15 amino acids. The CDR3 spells CASSSGGRSQETQYF. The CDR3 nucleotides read TGCGCCAGCAGCTCGGGGGGACGGTCACAAGAGACCCAGTACTTC.

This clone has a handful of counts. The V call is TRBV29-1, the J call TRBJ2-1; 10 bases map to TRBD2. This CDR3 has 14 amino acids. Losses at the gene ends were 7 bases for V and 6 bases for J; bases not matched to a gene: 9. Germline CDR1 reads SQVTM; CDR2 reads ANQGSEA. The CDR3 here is CSAATSGQLNEQFF. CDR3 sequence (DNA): TGCAGCGCTGCGACTAGCGGGCAGCTCAATGAGCAGTTCTTC.

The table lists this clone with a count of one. Here the CDR3 reads CASSGGDSFNEKLFF. DNA of the CDR3: TGTGCCAGCAGCGGAGGGGACAGCTTTAATGAAAAACTGTTTTTT. The rearrangement joins TRBV9 to TRBJ1-4; 7 nucleotides match TRBD1. The germline CDR1 and CDR2 sequences are SGDLS and YYNGEE. The V segment lost 3 bases and the J segment 4 bases; nucleotides outside the gene matches: 6. This CDR3 comprises 15 residues.

The CDR3 loop is CSVGANMNTEAFF. As DNA, the CDR3 is TGCAGCGTTGGAGCCAATATGAACACTGAAGCTTTCTTT. This chain links TRBV29-1 with TRBJ1-1; D not certain. The CDR3 contains 13 residues. Germline V gives CDR1 SQVTM, CDR2 ANQGSEA. V lost 4 bases and J lost 0, with 9 bases in between.

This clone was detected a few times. CDR3: CASRAGTGGGGYTF. The CDR3 DNA reads TGTGCCAGCCGAGCCGGGACAGGGGGAGGAGGCTACACCTTC. The V and J genes are TRBV27 and TRBJ1-2, with 11 nucleotides matching TRBD1. Germline lookup yields CDR1 MNHEY and CDR2 SMNVEV (reference sequence). With V trimmed by 8 bases and J by 8 bases, 10 bases remained unmatched. The CDR3 is 14 amino acids.

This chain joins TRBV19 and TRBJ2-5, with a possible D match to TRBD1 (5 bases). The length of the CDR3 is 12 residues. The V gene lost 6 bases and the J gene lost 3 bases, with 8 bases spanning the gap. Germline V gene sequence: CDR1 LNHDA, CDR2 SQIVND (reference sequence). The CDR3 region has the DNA TGTGCCAGTAGGGGGCTGGAAGAGACCCAGTACTTC. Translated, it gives CASRGLEETQYF.

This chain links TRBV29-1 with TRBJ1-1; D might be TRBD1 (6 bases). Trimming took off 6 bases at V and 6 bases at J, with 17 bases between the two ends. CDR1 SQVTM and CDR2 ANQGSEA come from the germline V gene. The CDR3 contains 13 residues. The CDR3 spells CSVSGALRAEAFF. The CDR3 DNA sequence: TGCAGCGTCTCGGGGGCACTGAGGGCTGAAGCTTTCTTT.

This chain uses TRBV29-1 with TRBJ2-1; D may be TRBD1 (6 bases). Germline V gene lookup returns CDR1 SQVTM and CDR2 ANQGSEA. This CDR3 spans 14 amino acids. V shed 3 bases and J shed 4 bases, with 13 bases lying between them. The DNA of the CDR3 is TGCAGCGTTGATATGGCAGGGGTATACAATGAGCAGTTCTTC. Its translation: CSVDMAGVYNEQFF.

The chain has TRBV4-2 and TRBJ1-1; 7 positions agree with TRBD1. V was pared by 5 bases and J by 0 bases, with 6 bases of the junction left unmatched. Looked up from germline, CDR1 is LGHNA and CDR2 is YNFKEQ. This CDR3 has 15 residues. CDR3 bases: TGTGCCAGCAGCTTCCGGACAGGAATGAACACTGAAGCTTTCTTT. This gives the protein CASSFRTGMNTEAFF.

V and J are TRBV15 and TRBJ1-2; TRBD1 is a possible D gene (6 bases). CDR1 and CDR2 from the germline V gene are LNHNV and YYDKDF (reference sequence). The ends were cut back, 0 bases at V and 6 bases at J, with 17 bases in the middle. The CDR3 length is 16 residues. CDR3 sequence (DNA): TGTGCCACCAGCAGAGATGGGGAGGGGGAGAAGGATGGCTACACCTTC. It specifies CATSRDGEGEKDGYTF.

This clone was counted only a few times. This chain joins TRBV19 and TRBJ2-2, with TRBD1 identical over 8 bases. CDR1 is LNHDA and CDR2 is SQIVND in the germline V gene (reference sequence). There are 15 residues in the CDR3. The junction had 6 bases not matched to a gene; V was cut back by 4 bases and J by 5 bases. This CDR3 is CASSRGQVRTGELFF. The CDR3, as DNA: TGTGCCAGTAGTAGGGGACAGGTCCGGACCGGGGAGCTGTTTTTT.

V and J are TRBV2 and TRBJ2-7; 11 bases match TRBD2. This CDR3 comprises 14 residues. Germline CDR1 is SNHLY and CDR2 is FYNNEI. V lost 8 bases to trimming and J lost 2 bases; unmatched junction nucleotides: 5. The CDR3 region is CASGSGRDPYEQYF. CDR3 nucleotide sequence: TGTGCCAGCGGTAGCGGGAGGGACCCCTACGAGCAGTACTTC.

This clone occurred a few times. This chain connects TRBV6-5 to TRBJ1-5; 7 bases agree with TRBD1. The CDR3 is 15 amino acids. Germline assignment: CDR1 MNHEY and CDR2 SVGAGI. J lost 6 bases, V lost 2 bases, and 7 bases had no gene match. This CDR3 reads CASSYSHQGGQPQHF. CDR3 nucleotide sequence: TGTGCCAGCAGTTACAGTCATCAGGGGGGTCAGCCCCAGCATTTT.

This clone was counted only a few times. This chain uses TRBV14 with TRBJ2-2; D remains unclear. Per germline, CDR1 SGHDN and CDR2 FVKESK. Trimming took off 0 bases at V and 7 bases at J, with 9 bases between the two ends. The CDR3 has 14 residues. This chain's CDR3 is CASSQDLSVGELFF. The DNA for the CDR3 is TGTGCCAGCAGCCAAGATTTGTCCGTCGGGGAGCTGTTTTTT.

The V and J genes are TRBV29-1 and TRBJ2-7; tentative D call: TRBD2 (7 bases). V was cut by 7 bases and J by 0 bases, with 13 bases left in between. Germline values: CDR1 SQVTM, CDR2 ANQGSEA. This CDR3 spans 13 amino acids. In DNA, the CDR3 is TGCAGCGCTTGGGAGGGGGGCTCCTACGAGCAGTACTTC. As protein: CSAWEGGSYEQYF.

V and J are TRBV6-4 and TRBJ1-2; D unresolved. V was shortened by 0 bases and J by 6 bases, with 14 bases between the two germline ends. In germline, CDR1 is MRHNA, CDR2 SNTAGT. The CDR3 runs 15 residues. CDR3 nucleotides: TGTGCCAGCAGTGACTCGGGGAGAACGGAAGATGGCTACACCTTC. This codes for CASSDSGRTEDGYTF.

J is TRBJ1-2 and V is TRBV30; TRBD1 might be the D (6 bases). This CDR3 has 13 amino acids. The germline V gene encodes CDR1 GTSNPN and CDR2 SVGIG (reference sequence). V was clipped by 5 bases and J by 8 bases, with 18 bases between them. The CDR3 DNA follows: TGTGCCTGGGGAACACAGGGTACGGGCGGCTACACCTTC. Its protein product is CAWGTQGTGGYTF.

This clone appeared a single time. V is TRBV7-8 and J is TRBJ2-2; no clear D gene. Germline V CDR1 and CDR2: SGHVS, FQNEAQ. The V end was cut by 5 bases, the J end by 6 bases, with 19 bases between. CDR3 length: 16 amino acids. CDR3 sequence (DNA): TGTGCCAGCAGCCCAACCCGCCGGCTGAAGTCCGGGGAGCTGTTTTTT. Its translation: CASSPTRRLKSGELFF.

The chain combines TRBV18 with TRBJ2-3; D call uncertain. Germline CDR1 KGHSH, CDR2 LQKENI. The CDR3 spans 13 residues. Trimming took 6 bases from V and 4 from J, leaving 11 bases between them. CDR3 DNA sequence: TGTGCCAGCTCCCCGGGTCGTGCAGATACGCAGTATTTT. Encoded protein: CASSPGRADTQYF.

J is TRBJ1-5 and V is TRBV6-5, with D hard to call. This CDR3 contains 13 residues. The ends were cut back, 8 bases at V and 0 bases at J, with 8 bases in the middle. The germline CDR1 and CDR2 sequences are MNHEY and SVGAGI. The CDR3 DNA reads TGTGCCAGCGGTCAGTATAGCAATCAGCCCCAGCATTTT. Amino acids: CASGQYSNQPQHF.

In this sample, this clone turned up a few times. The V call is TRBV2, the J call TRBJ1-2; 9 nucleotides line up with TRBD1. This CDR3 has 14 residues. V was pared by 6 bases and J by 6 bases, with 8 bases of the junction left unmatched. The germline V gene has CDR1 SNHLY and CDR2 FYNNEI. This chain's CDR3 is CASSENRGLDGYTF. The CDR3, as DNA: TGTGCCAGCAGCGAAAACAGGGGGCTTGATGGCTACACCTTC. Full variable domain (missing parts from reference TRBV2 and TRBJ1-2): EPEVTQTPSHQVTQMGQEVILRCVPISNHLYFYWYRQILGQKVEFLVSFYNNEISEKSEIFDDQFSVERPDGSNFTLKIRSTKLEDSAMYFCASSENRGLDGYTFGSGTRLTVV.

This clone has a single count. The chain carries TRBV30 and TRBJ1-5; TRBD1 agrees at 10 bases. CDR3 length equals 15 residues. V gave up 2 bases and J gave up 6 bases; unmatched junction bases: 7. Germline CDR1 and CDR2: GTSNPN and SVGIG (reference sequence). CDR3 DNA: TGTGCCTGGAGTTTGCCCGGGACAGGGGCTCAGCCCCAGCATTTT. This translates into CAWSLPGTGAQPQHF. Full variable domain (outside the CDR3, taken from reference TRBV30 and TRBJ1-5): SQTIHQWPATLVQPVGSPLSLECTVEGTSNPNLYWYRQAAGRGLQLLFYSVGIGQISSEVPQNLSASRPQDRQFILSSKKLLLSDSGFYLCAWSLPGTGAQPQHFGDGTRLSIL.

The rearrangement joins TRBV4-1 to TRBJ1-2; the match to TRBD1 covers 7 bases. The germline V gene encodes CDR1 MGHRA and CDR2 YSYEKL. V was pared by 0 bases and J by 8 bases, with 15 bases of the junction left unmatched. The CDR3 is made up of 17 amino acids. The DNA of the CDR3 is TGCGCCAGCAGCCAAGATAGGGCCACAGGGGAATCGCGCGGCTACACCTTC. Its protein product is CASSQDRATGESRGYTF.